The clone carrying this T cell receptor (beta chain) has a handful of counts. Its antigen is undetermined. Researchers ran the PCR with 60 Vbeta and 13 Jbeta primers. Data came from immunoSEQ multiplex PCR; TCRdb stores just in-frame clones and leaves some out. Of some 130,000 clones listed, about two thirds were seen once; the top ten hold under 2.5%. This specimen comes from a study of cytomegalovirus exposure and HLA in healthy donors. Whole-study context: Genotyping showed approximately 81% of 398 donors falling in the Caucasian-associated ancestry cluster. Study-wide results and limits: Later work associated fewer than 20,000 TCR beta sequences with HLA alleles at 0.05 false discovery rate.

The CDR3 length is 14 residues. Germline V gene lookup returns CDR1 SQVTM and CDR2 ANQGSEA. Trimming left V 7 bases short and J 1 base short, with 16 bases between. The chain carries TRBV29-1 and TRBJ1-1, with a weak D call TRBD1 (6 bases). The material sequenced was PBMCs. This receptor was identified in a woman between 40 and 55 years old in good health and CMV-seronegative. The CDR3 loop reads CSANRELANTEAFF. CDR3 bases: TGCAGCGCGAACAGGGAACTGGCGAACACTGAAGCTTTCTTT.